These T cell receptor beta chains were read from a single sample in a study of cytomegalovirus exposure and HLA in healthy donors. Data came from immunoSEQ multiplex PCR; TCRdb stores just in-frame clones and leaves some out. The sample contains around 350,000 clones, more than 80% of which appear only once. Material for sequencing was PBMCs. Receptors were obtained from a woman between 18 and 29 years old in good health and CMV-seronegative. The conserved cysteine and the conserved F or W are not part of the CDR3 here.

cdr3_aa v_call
ASSGGEATDTQY TRBV2
ASSRPGTGPSEAF TRBV19
AWSVAFPVREQY TRBV30
ASSLLAGAYQETQY TRBV7-2
ASSPGTGRSGANVLT TRBV27
ASSLSGGQGIQY TRBV13
ASSPAGTGSGANVLT TRBV7-2
ASSREENTEAF TRBV18
ASSLTGTLYTGELF TRBV7-6
TITRLAGEPISTDTQY TRBV29-1
ASSLDPGNEQF TRBV11-2
ATRTSGGTGELF TRBV2
ASSPLESSYEQY TRBV18
ASSKQGAGYEQY TRBV2
ASGHGQGGHNEQF TRBV12-5
ASSSSGSSGYSYEQY TRBV5-1
AGWTSGRTDTQY TRBV6-1
ASSLEPLVDEQF TRBV7-6
ASSPQTTAGNTIY TRBV9
ASSTRPGGYGYT TRBV6-5
ASSLGGQETQY TRBV5-4
ASSPRLTSGFTGELF TRBV14
ASSVLTGGGDTQY TRBV6-5
ASSSSASTADEKLF TRBV6-5
ASSLNRGEETQY TRBV7-9
ASSEVFRGETQY TRBV6-1
ASSSPGTGNHNEQF TRBV5-4
ASSAGTGGLYNEQF TRBV19
ASSAQSTGYYGYT TRBV4-2
ASRSRESTDTQY TRBV2
ASSFSSGYNEQF TRBV27
ASSVAGGALPTEAF TRBV9
ASSNRDRVSPLH TRBV14
ASSNQNGQDSPLH TRBV19
ATTSGGTDTQY TRBV2
ASREGPEAF TRBV7-9
ASSSGGEGLPYEQY TRBV9